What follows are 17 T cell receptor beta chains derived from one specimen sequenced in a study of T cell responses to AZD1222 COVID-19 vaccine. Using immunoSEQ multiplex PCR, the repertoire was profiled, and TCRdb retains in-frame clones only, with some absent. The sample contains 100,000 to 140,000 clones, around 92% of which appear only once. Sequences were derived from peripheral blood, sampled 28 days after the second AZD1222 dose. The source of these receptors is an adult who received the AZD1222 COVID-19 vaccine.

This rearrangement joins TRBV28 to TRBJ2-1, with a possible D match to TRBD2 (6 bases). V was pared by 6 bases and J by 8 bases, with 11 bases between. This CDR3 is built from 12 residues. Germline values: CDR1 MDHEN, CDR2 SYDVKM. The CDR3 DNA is TGTGCCAGCAGCCGGGGGAGCTATGAGCAGTTCTTC. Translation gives CASSRGSYEQFF.

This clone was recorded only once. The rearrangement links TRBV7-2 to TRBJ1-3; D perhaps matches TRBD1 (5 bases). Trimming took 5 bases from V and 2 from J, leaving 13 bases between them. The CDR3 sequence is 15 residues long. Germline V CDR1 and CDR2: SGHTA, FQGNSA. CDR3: CASSLGGGTGNTIYF. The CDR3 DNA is TGTGCCAGCAGCCTGGGGGGGGGAACTGGAAACACCATATATTTT. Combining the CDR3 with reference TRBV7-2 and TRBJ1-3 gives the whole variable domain GAGVSQSPSNKVTEKGKDVELRCDPISGHTALYWYRQSLGQGLEFLIYFQGNSAPDKSGLPSDRFSAERTGGSVSTLTIQRTQQEDSAVYLCASSLGGGTGNTIYFGEGSWLTVV.

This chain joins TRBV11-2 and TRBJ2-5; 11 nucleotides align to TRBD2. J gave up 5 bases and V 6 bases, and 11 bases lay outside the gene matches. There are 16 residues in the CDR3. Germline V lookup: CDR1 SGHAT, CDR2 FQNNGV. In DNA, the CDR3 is TGTGCCAGCAGACTCCGACTAGCGGGGAGGGTGGAGACCCAGTACTTC. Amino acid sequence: CASRLRLAGRVETQYF.

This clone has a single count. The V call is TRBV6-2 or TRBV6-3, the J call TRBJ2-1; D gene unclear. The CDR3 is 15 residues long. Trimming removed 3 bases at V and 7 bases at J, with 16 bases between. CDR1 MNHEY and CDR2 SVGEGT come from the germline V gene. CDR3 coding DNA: TGTGCCAGCAGTTATTCAAGGACCCCGCAAAATGAGCAGTTCTTC. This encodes CASSYSRTPQNEQFF.

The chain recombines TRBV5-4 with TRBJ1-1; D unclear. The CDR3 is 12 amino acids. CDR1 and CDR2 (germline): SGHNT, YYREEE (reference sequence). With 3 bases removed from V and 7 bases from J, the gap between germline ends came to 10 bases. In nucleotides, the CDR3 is TGTGCCAGCAGCTCCGGGCCTTTTGAAGCTTTCTTT. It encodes CASSSGPFEAFF.

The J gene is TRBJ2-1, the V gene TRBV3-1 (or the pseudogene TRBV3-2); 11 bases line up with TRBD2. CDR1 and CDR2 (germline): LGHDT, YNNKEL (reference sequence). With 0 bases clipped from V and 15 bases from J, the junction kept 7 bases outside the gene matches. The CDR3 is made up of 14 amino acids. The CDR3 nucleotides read TGTGCCAGCAGCCAAGAGGGTAGCGGGAGGGCCGCGTTCTTC. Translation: CASSQEGSGRAAFF.

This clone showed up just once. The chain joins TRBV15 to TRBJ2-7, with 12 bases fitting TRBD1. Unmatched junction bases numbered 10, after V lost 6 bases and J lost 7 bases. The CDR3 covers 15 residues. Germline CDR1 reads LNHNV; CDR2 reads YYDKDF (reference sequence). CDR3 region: CATSPRDRGLWEQYF. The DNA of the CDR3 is TGTGCCACCAGTCCCCGGGACAGGGGGCTTTGGGAGCAGTACTTC.

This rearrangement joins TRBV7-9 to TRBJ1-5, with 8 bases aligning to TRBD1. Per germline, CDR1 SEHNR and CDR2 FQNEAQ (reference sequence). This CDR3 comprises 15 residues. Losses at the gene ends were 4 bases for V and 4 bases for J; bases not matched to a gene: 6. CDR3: CASSSAQGGNQPQHF. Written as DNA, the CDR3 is TGTGCCAGCAGCTCGGCACAGGGGGGTAATCAGCCCCAGCATTTT.

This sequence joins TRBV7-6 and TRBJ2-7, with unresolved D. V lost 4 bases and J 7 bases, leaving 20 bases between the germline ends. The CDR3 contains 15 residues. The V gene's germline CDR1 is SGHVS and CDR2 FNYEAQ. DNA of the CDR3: TGTGCCAGCAGCTCAGATCTGACATCCGGGTGGGAGCAGTACTTC. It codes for CASSSDLTSGWEQYF.

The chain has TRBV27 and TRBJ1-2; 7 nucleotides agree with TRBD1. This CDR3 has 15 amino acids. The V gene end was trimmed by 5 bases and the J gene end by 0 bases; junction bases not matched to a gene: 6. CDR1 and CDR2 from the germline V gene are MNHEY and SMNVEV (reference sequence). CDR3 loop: CASSPDRAANYGYTF. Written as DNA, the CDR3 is TGTGCCAGCAGTCCCGACAGGGCCGCTAACTATGGCTACACCTTC.

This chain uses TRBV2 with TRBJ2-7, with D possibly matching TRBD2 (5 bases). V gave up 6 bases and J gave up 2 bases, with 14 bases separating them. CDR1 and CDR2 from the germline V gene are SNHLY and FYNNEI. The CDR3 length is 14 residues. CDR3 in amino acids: CASRVAGMTYEQYF. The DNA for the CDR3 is TGTGCCAGCAGAGTTGCCGGGATGACCTACGAGCAGTACTTC.

The CDR3 sequence: CASSFRGTEAFF. The CDR3 DNA follows: TGTGCCAGCAGCTTTAGGGGCACTGAAGCTTTCTTT. The V call is TRBV11-2, the J call TRBJ1-1, with a weak D call TRBD1 (5 bases). The V end lost 3 bases, the J end lost 4 bases, and 6 bases lay between the germline ends. Germline V gives CDR1 SGHAT, CDR2 FQNNGV. The CDR3 length is 12 residues.

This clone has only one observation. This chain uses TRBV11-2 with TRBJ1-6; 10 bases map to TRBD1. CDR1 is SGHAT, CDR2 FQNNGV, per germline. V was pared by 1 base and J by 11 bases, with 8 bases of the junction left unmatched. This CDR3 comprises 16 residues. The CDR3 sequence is CASSLVGRDRGTPLHF. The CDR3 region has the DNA TGTGCCAGCAGCTTAGTAGGAAGGGACAGGGGAACACCCCTCCACTTT. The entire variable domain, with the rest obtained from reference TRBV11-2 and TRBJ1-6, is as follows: EAGVAQSPRYKIIEKRQSVAFWCNPISGHATLYWYQQILGQGPKLLIQFQNNGVVDDSQLPKDRFSAERLKGVDSTLKIQPAKLEDSAVYLCASSLVGRDRGTPLHFGNGTRLTVT.

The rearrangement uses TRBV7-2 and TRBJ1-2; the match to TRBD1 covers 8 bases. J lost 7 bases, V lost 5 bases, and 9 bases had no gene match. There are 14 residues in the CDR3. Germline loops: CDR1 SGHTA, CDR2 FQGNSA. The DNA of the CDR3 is TGTGCCAGCAGCCCCGACTCAGGGGGCGGTGGCTACACCTTC. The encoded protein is CASSPDSGGGGYTF.

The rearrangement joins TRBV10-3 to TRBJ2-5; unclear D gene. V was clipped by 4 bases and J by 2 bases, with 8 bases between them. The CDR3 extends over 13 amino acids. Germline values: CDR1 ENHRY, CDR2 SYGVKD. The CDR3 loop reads CAISGNGQETQYF. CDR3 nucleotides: TGTGCCATCAGTGGGAACGGTCAAGAGACCCAGTACTTC.

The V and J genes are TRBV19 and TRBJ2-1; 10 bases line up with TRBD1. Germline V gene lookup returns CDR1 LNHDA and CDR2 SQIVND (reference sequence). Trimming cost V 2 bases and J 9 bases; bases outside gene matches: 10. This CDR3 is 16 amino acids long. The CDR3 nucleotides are TGTGCCAGTAGTATATGGCGACAGGGGGCTAGGGGTGAGCAGTTCTTC. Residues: CASSIWRQGARGEQFF.

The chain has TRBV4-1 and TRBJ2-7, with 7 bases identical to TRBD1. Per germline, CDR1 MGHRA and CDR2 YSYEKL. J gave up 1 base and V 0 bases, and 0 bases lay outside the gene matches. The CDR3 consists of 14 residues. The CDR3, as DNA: TGCGCCAGCAGCCAAGAGGGACAGTCCTACGAGCAGTACTTC. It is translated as CASSQEGQSYEQYF.